This T cell receptor (beta chain) was sequenced during a study of T cells in Graves' hyperthyroidism and ophthalmopathy. Amplification of TCR beta CDR3 regions used RNA as the template. Initially, a first-round RT-PCR of the TCR CDR3 employed the HTBI primer set. TCRdb itself ran the multiplex PCR reads through MiXCR, one entry per CDR3 protein. The table includes 530,000 or so distinct CDR3 sequences, 46% detected once. The CDR3 is 16 residues long. CDR1 and CDR2 (germline): SEHNR, FQNEAQ (reference sequence). Points from the study as a whole: Most clonotypes expanded in the thyroid (above 0.001) were also present in blood. Separation of ophthalmopathy from stable hyperthyroidism was achieved by a 13 V-J model.

As to this clonotype: Its antigen is currently unknown. A much larger clone is a single base away; this may be a read error.

Researchers barred patients who had uncontrolled infection, other autoimmune disease, pregnancy or lactation. The receptor was derived from a woman aged 18 to 35 with Graves' hyperthyroidism. The sequencing input was peripheral blood or thyroid tissue (not recorded which). The V and J genes are TRBV7-9 and TRBJ2-2; 9 nucleotides align to TRBD1. CDR3 coding DNA: TGTGCCGGCAGCCAGGACAGGGGCGTAACAGCCGGGGAGCTGTTTTTT. Protein product: CAGSQDRGVTAGELFF.